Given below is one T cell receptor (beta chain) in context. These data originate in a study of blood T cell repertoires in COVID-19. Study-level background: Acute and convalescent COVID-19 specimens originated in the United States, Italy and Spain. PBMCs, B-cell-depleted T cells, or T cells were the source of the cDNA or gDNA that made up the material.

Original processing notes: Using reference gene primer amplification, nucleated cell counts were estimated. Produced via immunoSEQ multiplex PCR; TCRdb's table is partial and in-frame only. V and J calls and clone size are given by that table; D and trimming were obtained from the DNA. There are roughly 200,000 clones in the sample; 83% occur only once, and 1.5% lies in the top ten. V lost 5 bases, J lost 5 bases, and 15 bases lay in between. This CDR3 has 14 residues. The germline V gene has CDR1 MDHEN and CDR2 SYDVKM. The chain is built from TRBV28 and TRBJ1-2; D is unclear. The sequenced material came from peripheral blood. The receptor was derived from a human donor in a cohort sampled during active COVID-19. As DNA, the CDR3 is TGTGCCAGCAGTCCCCCGGAAAGAGGGTATGGCTACACCTTC. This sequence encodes CASSPPERGYGYTF.